This T cell receptor (beta chain) was obtained from a study of T cell responses to AZD1222 COVID-19 vaccine. General observations from the study: The CD4 TCRs associated with vaccination extended across spike and predominated at 160-218 and 743-854. Seropositive AZD1222 recipients at baseline numbered only five or six. Donor demographics were predominantly white British with a female majority; clonal diversity may be underestimated.

V dropped 3 bases and J dropped 2; count of bases not matched to a gene: 3. Looked up from germline, CDR1 is MDHEN and CDR2 is SYDVKM. The CDR3 is 14 amino acids. To note about this clone: What it binds is unknown.

TCRdb's table, derived via immunoSEQ multiplex PCR, lists solely in-frame clones and lacks some. The top ten hold 4.8% of the sample, which has about 70,000 clones, more than 75% seen once. V is TRBV28 and J is TRBJ2-7; 8 bases are shared with TRBD1. The source material was peripheral blood, sampled 28 days after the second dose of the MenACWY control vaccine. The clonotype comes from an adult who received the MenACWY meningococcal vaccine as a control. CDR3 residues: CASSLGTGPYEQYF. CDR3 in DNA: TGTGCCAGCAGTTTGGGGACAGGCCCCTACGAGCAGTACTTC.